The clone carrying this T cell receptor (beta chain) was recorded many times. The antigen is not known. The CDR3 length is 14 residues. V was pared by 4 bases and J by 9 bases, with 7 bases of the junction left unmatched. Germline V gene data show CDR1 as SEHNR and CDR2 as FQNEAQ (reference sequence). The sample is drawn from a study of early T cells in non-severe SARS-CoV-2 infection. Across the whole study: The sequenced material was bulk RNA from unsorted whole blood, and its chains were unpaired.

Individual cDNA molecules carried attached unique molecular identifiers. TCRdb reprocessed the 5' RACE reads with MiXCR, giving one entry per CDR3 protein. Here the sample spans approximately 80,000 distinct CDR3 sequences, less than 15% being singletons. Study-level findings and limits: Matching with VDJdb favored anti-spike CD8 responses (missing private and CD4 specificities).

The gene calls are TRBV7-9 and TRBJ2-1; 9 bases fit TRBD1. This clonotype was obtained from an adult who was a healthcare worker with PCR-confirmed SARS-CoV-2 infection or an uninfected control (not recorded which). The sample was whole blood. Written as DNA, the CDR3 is TGTGCCAGCAGCTCGGGGGGACAGGGAGGTGAGCAGTTCTTC. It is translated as CASSSGGQGGEQFF.